This section outlines one TCR beta chain sequence together with its context. This sample is part of a study of blood T cell repertoires in COVID-19. Assay: immunoSEQ multiplex PCR; the TCRdb copy retains only in-frame clones and omits some. The profile shows 250,000 to 300,000 clones, approximately 84% of them singletons. Germline V gene lookup returns CDR1 LNHDA and CDR2 SQIVND (reference sequence). V gave up 11 bases and J gave up 3 bases; unmatched junction bases: 6. This CDR3 spans 13 amino acids. The recovered donors of Cohort 3 showed two negative PCRs, clearance, or symptom resolution. The clonotype comes from a man aged 18 to 30 who had recovered from COVID-19. The chain has TRBV19 and TRBJ1-4, with 7 positions matching TRBD1. The specimen sequenced was PBMCs or T cells enriched from blood (not recorded which). The DNA of the CDR3 is TGTGCCTGCCGGGGGACAGCTAATGAAAAACTGTTTTTT. Translating gives CACRGTANEKLFF.